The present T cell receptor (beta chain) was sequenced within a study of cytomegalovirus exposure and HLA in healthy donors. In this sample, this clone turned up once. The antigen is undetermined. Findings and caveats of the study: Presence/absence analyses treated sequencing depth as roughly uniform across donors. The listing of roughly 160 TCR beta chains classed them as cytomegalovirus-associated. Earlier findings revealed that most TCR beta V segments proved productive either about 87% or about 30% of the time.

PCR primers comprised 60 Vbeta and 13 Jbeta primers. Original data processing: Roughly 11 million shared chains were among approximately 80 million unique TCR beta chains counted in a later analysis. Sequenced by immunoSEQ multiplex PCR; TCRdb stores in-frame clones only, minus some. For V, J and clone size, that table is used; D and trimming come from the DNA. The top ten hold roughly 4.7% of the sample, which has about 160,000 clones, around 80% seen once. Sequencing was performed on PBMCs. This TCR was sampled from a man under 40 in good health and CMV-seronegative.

This CDR3 is CASSEAWDRSYYTF. The CDR3 nucleotides are TGTGCCAGCAGTGAAGCTTGGGACAGATCCTACTACACCTTC. The V call is TRBV6-1, the J call TRBJ1-2; 7 bases align to TRBD1. The CDR3 extends over 14 amino acids. With V trimmed by 0 bases and J by 10 bases, 8 bases remained unmatched. CDR1 MNHNS and CDR2 SASEGT come from the germline V gene.